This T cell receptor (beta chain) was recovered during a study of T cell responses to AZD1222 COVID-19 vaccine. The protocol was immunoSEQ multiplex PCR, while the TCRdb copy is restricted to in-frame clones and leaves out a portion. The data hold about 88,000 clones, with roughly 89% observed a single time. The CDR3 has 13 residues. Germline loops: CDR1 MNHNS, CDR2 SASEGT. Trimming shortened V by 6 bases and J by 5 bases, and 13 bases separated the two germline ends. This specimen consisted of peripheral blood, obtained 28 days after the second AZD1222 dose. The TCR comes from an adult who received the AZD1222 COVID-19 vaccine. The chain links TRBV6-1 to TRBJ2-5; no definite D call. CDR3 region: CASRLGGKETQYF. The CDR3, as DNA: TGTGCCAGCAGACTTGGTGGTAAGGAGACCCAGTACTTC.